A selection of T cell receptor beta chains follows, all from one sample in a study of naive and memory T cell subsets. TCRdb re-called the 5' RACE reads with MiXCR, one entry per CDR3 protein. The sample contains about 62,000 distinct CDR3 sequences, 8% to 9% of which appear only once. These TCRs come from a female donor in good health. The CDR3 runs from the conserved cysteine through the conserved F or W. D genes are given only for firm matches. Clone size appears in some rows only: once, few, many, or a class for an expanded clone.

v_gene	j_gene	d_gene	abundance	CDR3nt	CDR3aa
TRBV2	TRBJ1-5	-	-	TGTGCCAGCACTGAAACAGGGACGCGCAATCAGCCCCAGCATTTT	CASTETGTRNQPQHF
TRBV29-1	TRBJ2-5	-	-	TGCAGCGTTGATTTCGATACACAAGAGACCCAGTACTTC	CSVDFDTQETQYF
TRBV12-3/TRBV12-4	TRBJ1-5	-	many	TGTGCCAGCAGTAGGGAACAGGGACGTAATCAGCCCCAGCATTTT	CASSREQGRNQPQHF
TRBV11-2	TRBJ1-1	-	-	TGTGCCAGCAGCGCAGGAATCGCCGATGAAGCTTTCTTT	CASSAGIADEAFF
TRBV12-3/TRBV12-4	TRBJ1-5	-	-	TGTGCCAGCAGTTTAGACGGGGGGGGTCAGCCCCAGCATTTT	CASSLDGGGQPQHF
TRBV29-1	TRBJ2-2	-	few	TGCAGCGTTCTGGGCCTCGGGGAGCTGTTTTTT	CSVLGLGELFF
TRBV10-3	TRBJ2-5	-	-	TGTGCCATCAGTGGGACAGCGTACCAAGAGACCCAGTACTTC	CAISGTAYQETQYF
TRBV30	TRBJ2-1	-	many	TGTGCCTGGGCCCTCTGGCGGGGGCACAATGAGCAGTTCTTC	CAWALWRGHNEQFF
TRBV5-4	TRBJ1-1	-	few	TGTGCCAGCAAGGGGACCGGGGCGAACACTGAAGCTTTCTTT	CASKGTGANTEAFF
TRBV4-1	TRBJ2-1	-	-	TGCGCCAGCAGCCAAGGGGGGTACTCGAATGAGCAGTTCTTC	CASSQGGYSNEQFF
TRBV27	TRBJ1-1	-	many	TGTGCCAGCAGTCCCAACAGGAGACTGAACACTGAAGCTTTCTTT	CASSPNRRLNTEAFF
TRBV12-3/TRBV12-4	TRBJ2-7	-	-	TGTGCCAGCAGTGAAACCGGGTCGCCCCAACACGAGCAGTACTTC	CASSETGSPQHEQYF
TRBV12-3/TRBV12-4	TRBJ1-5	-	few	TGTGCCAGCAGTTTATGGGGAGCGGGTCAGCCCCAGCATTTT	CASSLWGAGQPQHF
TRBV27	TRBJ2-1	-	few	TGTGCCAGCAGTTTATCTCAACTCCCTACCGGGACATCTAATGAGCAGTTCTTC	CASSLSQLPTGTSNEQFF
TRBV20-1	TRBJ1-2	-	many	TGCAGTGCTAGAGTTAACGGGGTTGGCTACACCTTC	CSARVNGVGYTF
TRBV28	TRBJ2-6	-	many	TGTGCCAGCAGTTCGGGACGGACGTCTGGGGCCAACGTCCTGACTTTC	CASSSGRTSGANVLTF
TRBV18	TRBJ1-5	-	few	TGTGCCAGCTCACCCGGAGGCAGGTCTTTTAGCAATCAGCCCCAGCATTTT	CASSPGGRSFSNQPQHF
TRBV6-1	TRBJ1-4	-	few	TGTGCCAGCAGTGAAGCTTTGGGGGCGTCTAATGAAAAACTGTTTTTT	CASSEALGASNEKLFF
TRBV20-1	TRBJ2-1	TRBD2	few	TGCAGTGCGAGAACTCATGGGGGACTAGCGGGAGCACAACTCTACAATGAGCAGTTCTTC	CSARTHGGLAGAQLYNEQFF
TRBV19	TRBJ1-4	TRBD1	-	TGTGCCAGCCCACAGGGGGTCCTTAATGAAAAACTGTTTTTT	CASPQGVLNEKLFF
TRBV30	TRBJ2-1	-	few	TGTGCCTGGAGTCCCCACGGTTTGGGAACGGTCTACAATGAGCAGTTCTTC	CAWSPHGLGTVYNEQFF
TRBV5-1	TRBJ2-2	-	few	TGCGCCAGCAGCTGGACAGAGAACACCGGGGAGCTGTTTTTT	CASSWTENTGELFF
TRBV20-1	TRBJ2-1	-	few	TGCAGTGCTAGAGTGAATTCAGGGGATGAGCAGTTCTTC	CSARVNSGDEQFF
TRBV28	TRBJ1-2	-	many	TGTGCCAGCAGCCTCACGGGGAGCTACTATGGCTACACCTTC	CASSLTGSYYGYTF
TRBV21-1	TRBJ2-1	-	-	TGTGCCAGCAGCAAAGCGGGCCTCCGCTCCTACAATGAGCAGCTCTTC	CASSKAGLRSYNEQLF
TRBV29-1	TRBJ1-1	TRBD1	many	TGCAGCGTGGAGGGACAGGCTGAAGCTTTCTTT	CSVEGQAEAFF
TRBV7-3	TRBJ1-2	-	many	TGTGCCAGCAGCTCACCGGGACTGGGGGGCTATGGCTACACCTTC	CASSSPGLGGYGYTF
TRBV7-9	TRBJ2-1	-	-	TGTGCCAGCAGCCAAGCCGGGGATATCTACAATGAGCAGTTCTTC	CASSQAGDIYNEQFF
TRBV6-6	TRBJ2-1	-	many	TGTGCCAGCAGGACGGACAGCTCCTACAATGAGCAGTTCTTC	CASRTDSSYNEQFF
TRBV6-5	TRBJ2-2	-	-	TGTGCCAGCAGTTACAGTAGAATACCCGGGGAGCTGTTTTTT	CASSYSRIPGELFF
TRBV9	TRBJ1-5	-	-	TGTGCCAGCAGCGCAGCCCCCGGGGCCAGCAATCAGCCCCAGCATTTT	CASSAAPGASNQPQHF
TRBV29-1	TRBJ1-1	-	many	TGCAGCGGCCGGGCCAACACTGAAGCTTTCTTT	CSGRANTEAFF
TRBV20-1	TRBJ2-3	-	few	TGCAGTGCTAGAAACCCCGGGACCTCCTCCACAGATACGCAGTATTTT	CSARNPGTSSTDTQYF
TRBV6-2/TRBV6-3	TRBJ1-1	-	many	TGTGCCAGCAGTTACCAAAAGGGAGGAGTCACTGAAGCTTTCTTT	CASSYQKGGVTEAFF
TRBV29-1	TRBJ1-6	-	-	TGCAGCGTTGGAGAAGGGGCACGTTCACCCCTCCACTTT	CSVGEGARSPLHF
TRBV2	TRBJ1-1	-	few	TGTGCCAGCAGTGATCCGGGGTTCAAACCTTTT	CASSDPGFKPF
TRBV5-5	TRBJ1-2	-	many	TGTGCCAGCAGCTTGTACCGAGGTCGGGGGGGCGATGGCTACACCTTC	CASSLYRGRGGDGYTF
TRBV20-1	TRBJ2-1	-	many	TGCAGTGCTGAGAGTATAGGGTCCACCTTATACAATGAGCAGTTCTTC	CSAESIGSTLYNEQFF
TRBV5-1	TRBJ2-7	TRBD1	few	TGCGCCAGCAGCTTGGTGCAGGGGGCCTACGAGCAGTACTTC	CASSLVQGAYEQYF
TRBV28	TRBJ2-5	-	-	TGTGCCAGCAGTTCCGCCGCAGGGGGGTTCGGAGAGACCCAGTACTTC	CASSSAAGGFGETQYF
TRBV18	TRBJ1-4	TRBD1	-	TGTGCCAGCTCACCATCCGGGACAGGGAAGATTAATGAAAAACTGTTTTTT	CASSPSGTGKINEKLFF
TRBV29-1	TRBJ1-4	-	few	TGCAGCGTTGGTGGTCTCACTAATGAAAAACTGTTTTTT	CSVGGLTNEKLFF
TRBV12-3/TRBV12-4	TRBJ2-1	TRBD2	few	TGTGCCAGCAGTTTACTAGCGGGGGGCGTTAATGAGCAGTTCTTC	CASSLLAGGVNEQFF
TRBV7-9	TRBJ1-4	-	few	TGTGCCAGCAGCTTATCTGAGGGATTTAATGAAAAACTGTTTTTT	CASSLSEGFNEKLFF